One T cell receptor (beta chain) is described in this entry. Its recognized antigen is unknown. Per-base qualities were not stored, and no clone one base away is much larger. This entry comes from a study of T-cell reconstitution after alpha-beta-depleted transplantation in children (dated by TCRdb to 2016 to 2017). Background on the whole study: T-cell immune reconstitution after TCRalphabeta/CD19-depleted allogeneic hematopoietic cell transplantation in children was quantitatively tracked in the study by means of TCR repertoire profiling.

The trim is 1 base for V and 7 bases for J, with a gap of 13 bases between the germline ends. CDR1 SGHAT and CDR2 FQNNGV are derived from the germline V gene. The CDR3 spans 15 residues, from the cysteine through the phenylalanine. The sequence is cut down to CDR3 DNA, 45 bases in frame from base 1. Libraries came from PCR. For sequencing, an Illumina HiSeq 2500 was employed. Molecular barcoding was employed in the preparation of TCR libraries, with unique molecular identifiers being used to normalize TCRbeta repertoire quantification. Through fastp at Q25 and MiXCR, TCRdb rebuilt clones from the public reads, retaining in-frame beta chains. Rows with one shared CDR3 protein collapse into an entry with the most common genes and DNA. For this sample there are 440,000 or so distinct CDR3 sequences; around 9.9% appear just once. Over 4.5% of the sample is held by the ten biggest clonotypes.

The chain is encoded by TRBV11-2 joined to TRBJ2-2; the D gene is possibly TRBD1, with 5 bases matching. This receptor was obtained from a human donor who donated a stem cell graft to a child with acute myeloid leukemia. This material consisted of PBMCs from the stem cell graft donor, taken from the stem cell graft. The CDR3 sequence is CASSLAQGGVGELFF. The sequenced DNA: TGTGCCAGCAGCTTAGCTCAGGGCGGCGTCGGGGAGCTGTTTTTT.